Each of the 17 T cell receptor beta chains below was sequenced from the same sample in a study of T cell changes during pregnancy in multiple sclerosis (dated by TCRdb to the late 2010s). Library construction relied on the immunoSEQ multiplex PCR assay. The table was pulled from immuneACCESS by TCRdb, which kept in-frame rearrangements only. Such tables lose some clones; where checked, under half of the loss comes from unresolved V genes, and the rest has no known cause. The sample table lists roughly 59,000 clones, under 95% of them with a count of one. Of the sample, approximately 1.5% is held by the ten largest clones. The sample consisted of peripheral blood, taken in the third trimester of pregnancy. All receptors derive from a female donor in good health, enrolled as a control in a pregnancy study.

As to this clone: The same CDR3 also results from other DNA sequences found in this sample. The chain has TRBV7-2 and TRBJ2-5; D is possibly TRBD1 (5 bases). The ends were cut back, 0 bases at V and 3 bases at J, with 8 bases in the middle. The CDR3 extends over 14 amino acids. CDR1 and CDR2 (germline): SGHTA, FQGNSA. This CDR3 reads CASSLAGQKETQYF. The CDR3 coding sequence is TGTGCCAGCAGCTTAGCGGGGCAGAAAGAGACCCAGTACTTC.

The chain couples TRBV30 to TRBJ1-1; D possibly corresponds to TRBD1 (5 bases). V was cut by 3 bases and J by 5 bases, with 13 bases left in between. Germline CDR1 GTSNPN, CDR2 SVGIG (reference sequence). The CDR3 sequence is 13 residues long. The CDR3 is CAWRGPRGTEAFF. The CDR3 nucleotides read TGTGCCTGGAGGGGTCCCCGGGGGACTGAAGCTTTCTTT.

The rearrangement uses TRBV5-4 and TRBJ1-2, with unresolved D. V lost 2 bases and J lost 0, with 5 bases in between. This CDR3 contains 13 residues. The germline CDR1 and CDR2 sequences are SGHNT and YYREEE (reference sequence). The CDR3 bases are TGTGCCAGCAGCTTTTTAGCTAACTATGGCTACACCTTC. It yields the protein CASSFLANYGYTF.

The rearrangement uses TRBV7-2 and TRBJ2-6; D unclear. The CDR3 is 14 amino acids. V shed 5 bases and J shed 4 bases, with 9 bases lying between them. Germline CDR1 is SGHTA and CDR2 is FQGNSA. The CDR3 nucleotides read TGTGCCAGCAGCCTACAGAGAGGGGCCAACGTCCTGACTTTC. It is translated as CASSLQRGANVLTF.

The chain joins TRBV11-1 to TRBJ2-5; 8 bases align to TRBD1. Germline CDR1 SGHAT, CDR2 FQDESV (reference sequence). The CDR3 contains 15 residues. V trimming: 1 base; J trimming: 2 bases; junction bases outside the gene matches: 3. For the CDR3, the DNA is TGTGCCAGCAGCTTAGGGACAGGGCTACAAGAGACCCAGTACTTC. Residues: CASSLGTGLQETQYF.

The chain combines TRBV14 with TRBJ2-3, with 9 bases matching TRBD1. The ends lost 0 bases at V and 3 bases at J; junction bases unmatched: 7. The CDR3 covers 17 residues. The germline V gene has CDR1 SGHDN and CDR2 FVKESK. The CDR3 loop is CASSQDPGQGPTDTQYF. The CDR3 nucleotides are TGTGCCAGCAGCCAAGATCCGGGACAGGGACCTACAGATACGCAGTATTTT.

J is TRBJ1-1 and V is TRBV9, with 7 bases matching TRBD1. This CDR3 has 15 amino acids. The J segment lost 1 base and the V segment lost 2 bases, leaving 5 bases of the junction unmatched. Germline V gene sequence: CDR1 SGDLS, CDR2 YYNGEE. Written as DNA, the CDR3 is TGTGCCAGCAGCGTGTACAGGGGTTCGAACACTGAAGCTTTCTTT. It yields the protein CASSVYRGSNTEAFF. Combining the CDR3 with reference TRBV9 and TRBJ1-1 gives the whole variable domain DSGVTQTPKHLITATGQRVTLRCSPRSGDLSVYWYQQSLDQGLQFLIQYYNGEERAKGNILERFSAQQFPDLHSELNLSSLELGDSALYFCASSVYRGSNTEAFFGQGTRLTVV.

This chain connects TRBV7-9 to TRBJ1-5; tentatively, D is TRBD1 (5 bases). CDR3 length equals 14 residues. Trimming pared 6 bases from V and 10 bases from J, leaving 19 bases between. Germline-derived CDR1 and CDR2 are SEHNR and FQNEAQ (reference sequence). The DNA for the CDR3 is TGTGCCAGCAGTTCTTGGGCAGGGAAGGCCCCCCAGCATTTT. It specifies CASSSWAGKAPQHF.

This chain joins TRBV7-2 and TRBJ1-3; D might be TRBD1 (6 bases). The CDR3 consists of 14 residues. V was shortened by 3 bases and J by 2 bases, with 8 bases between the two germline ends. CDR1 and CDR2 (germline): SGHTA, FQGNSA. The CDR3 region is CASSLGTTGNTIYF. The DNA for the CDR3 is TGTGCCAGCAGCTTGGGGACAACTGGAAACACCATATATTTT.

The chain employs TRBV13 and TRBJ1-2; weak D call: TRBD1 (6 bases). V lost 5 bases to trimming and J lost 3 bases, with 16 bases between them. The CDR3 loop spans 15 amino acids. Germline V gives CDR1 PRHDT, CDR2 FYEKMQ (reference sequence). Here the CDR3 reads CASSERTGTYYGYTF. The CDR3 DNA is TGTGCCAGCAGCGAACGTACCGGGACATACTATGGCTACACCTTC.

CDR3 amino acids: CASSYLGTVRQPQHF. The DNA for the CDR3 is TGTGCCAGCAGTTACCTTGGGACAGTTCGACAGCCCCAGCATTTT. The chain joins TRBV6-6 to TRBJ1-5, with TRBD1 matching over 7 bases. This CDR3 is built from 15 residues. Germline values: CDR1 MNHNY, CDR2 SVGAGI (reference sequence). The V segment lost 2 bases and the J segment 7 bases; nucleotides outside the gene matches: 8.

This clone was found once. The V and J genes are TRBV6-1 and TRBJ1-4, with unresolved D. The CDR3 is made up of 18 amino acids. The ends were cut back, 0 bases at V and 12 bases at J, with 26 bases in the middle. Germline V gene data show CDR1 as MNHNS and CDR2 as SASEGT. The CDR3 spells CASSEAWSPRIGNDELFF. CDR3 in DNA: TGTGCCAGCAGTGAAGCTTGGAGTCCGCGCATTGGTAATGATGAACTGTTTTTT.

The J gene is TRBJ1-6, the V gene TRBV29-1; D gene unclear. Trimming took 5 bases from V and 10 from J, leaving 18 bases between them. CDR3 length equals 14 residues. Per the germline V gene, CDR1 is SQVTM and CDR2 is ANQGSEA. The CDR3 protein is CSVRLLGDGSPLHF. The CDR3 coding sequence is TGCAGCGTTAGGCTGTTGGGAGATGGATCACCCCTCCACTTT.

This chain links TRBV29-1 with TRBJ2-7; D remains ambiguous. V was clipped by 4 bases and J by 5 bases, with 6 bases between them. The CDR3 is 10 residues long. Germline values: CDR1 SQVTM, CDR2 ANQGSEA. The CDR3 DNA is TGCAGCGTTGGAGGCGACGAGCAGTACTTC. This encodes CSVGGDEQYF.

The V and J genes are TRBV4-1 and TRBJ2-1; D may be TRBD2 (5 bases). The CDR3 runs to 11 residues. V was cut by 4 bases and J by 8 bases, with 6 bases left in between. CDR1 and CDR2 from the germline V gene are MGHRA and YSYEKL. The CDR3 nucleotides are TGCGCCAGCAGCCGAGGGTATGAGCAGTTCTTC. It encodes CASSRGYEQFF.

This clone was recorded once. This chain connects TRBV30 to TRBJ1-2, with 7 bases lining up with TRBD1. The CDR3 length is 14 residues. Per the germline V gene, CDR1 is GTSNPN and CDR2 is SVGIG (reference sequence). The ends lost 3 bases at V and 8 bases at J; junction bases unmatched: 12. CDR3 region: CAWRGGTDRSGYTF. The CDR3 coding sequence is TGTGCCTGGAGGGGCGGGACAGATAGGTCGGGCTACACCTTC.

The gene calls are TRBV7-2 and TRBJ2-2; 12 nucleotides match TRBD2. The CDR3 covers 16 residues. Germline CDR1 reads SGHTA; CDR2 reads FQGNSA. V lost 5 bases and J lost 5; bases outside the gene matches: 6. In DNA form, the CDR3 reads TGTGCCAGCAGCCCCCCTAGCGGGGGGGCAACCGGGGAGCTGTTTTTT. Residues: CASSPPSGGATGELFF.